The source of this TCR beta chain is a study of glioma-infiltrating T cells after dendritic cell vaccination. This clone showed up just once. The immunoSEQ assay amplified TCRB CDR3 from up to about 2 ug DNA. The repertoire was sequenced with immunoSEQ multiplex PCR; TCRdb's copy has only in-frame clones and lacks some. The data contain 40,000 to 60,000 clones, approximately 85% of them singletons. This CDR3 contains 15 residues. Germline V gene data show CDR1 as MGHDK and CDR2 as SYGVNS. Trimming pared 3 bases from V and 3 bases from J, leaving 11 bases between. This rearrangement joins TRBV25-1 to TRBJ1-4, with a tentative D call TRBD1 (6 bases). This specimen was blood, taken before dendritic cell vaccination. The clonotype was recovered from a human donor with glioblastoma. The CDR3 DNA reads as TGTGCCAGCAGTGATCCCGGACAGTCTAATGAAAAACTGTTTTTT. Translated, it gives CASSDPGQSNEKLFF.